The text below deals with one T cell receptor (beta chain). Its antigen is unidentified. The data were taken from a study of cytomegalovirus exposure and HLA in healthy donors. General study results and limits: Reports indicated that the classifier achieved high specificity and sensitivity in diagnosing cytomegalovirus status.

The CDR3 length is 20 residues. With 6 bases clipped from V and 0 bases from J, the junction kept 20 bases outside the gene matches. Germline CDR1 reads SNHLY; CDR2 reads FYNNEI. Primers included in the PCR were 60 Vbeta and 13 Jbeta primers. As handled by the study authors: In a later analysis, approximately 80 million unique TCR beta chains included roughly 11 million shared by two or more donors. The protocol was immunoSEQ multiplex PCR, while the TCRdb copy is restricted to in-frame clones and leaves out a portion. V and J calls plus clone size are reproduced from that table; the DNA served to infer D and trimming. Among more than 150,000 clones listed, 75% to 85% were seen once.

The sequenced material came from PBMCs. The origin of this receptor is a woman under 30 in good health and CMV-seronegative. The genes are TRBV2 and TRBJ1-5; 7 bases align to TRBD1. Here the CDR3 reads CASSGKGQKHIKDSNQPQHF. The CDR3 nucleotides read TGTGCCAGCAGCGGGAAGGGACAGAAACACATTAAAGATAGCAATCAGCCCCAGCATTTT.